This record concerns one TCR beta chain sequence. In its sample, this clonotype was seen many times. Its specific antigen is unknown. The record has no base qualities; no much larger clone is one base away. These data originate in a study of T cells in Graves' hyperthyroidism and ophthalmopathy (dated 2019 in TCRdb). About the study as a whole: Peripheral blood samples were taken at initial diagnosis, before any treatment was given. TCR V-J signatures able to tell the groups apart were searched for in a discovery cohort of 90 to 100 patients, of whom 43 had Graves' ophthalmopathy and roughly 59 had stable Graves' hyperthyroidism. After sampling, hyperthyroidism patients received methimazole starting at 30 mg daily, and ophthalmopathy patients received high-dose intravenous methylprednisolone. The 100 discovery patients were randomly split 7:3 into training and test sets. The paper describes TCR Vbeta CDR3 sequencing of around 130 peripheral blood samples, made up of roughly 40 ophthalmopathy patients, roughly 80 hyperthyroidism patients and 17 progressor patients. An independent validation cohort of around 19 hyperthyroidism patients and roughly 16 patients who later progressed to ophthalmopathy tested prospective prediction of ophthalmopathy. The study also compared thyroid tissue and blood T-cell repertoires from about 6 Graves' hyperthyroidism patients. Results the study describes overall, beyond this receptor: Most expanded thyroid clonotypes (frequency above 0.001) were also detected in blood, suggesting blood repertoires may reflect thyroid immune responses. In validation, the model predicted progression to ophthalmopathy a median of roughly 6.5 months before onset, with over 55% sensitivity and 72.22% specificity. A model built on a 13 V-J signature distinguished ophthalmopathy from stable hyperthyroidism, reaching about 88% sensitivity and 81.08% specificity in cross-validation and 80%/75% in testing. Sample size was not statistically predetermined, and investigators were not blinded to group allocation.

A patient counted as having stable Graves' hyperthyroidism if no progression to ophthalmopathy occurred over 18 months of follow-up. Hyperthyroidism patients were aged 18 to 65 years and newly diagnosed, with disease duration of less than 2 months. Patients with uncontrolled infections, other autoimmune diseases, pregnancy or lactation were excluded. Diagnoses were established on the basis of clinical symptoms, serum thyroxine and TRAb, thyroid ultrasound, and orbital computed tomography. Ficoll-Paque density gradient centrifugation was used to isolate PBMCs from 10 ml of fresh peripheral blood. Total RNA was extracted with Trizol reagent, and quality was checked on an Agilent 2100 Bioanalyzer. Via the germline V gene, CDR1 is MDHEN and CDR2 SYDVKM. The CDR3 covers 14 residues, taking in both the cysteine and the phenylalanine. Of all the DNA, just the CDR3 is kept, 42 bases in frame from base 1. V loses 3 bases of germline sequence and J loses 7 bases, and the interval between the two ends is 15 bases.

The TCR beta CDR3 regions were amplified from the RNA transcripts. The first round of RT-PCR for the TCR CDR3 was performed with the HTBI primer set and the Qiagen OneStep RT-PCR kit. Libraries were constructed in a second round of multiplex PCR, after which size selection and purification were performed. Sequencing of the libraries was done on an Illumina HiSeq2000 using paired-end 100 bp reads. In the paper's pipeline: SOAPnuke was used to process the raw data, throwing out any read that contained adapters or uncalled bases, had a mean Phred below 15, or lacked an exact constant-primer or identifier match. COPE v1.2.5 was used to merge the high-quality paired reads, and each unique nucleotide sequence was defined as a clonotype. MiTCR v1.1 was used to align clonotypes to the IMGT TRBV, TRBD and TRBJ reference segments. The analysis was restricted to V-J combinations with a frequency above 0.0001, which together covered 99% to 99.2% of the repertoires. The TCS score was defined as the ratio of F50 (clonal expansion) to E x V (chaos), calculated using BLOSUM62-based TCRdist between CDR3 peptides within each V-J. Welch's t-statistics and random forest reduced roughly 500 V-J features to about 12, which were used in a naive Bayes classifier (R e1071). In TCRdb, the public reads were trimmed at Q25 with fastp and aligned with MiXCR, with productive beta chains retained. Under each unique CDR3 protein, matching rows form one entry showing the most common genes and DNA. The V and J calls follow TCRdb's processing rather than the paper's. Present in this sample are around 580,000 distinct CDR3 sequences, 15% to 20% of which were seen just once. The ten largest clones represent approximately 18% of the sample.

The clonotype was recovered from a woman aged 18-30 years with Graves' hyperthyroidism. The sequenced material came from blood. The sequence is built from TRBV28 and TRBJ1-2, and TRBD1 may be the D gene, going by 6 matching bases. The DNA sequence reads TGTGCCAGCAGTTTCCGCCAGGGGCTCAGTGGCTACACCTTC. Its amino acids are CASSFRQGLSGYTF.